This T cell receptor beta chain was observed in a study of shared clonotypes between healthy human individuals. General study results and limits: Blood alone was sampled, and tissue repertoires likely differ. Few donors restricted represented genetic and exposure-history diversity.

Turning to this clone: Its antigen is not known.

Recent acute infections and vaccinations were absent in the healthy HIV-negative adult donors. Original handling: Sequence data from immunoSEQ were junction-only and lacked quality scores; consequently, filtering differed. Repertoires were generated with immunoSEQ multiplex PCR, while TCRdb's copy carries only in-frame clones and drops some. V and J calls and clone size are as listed in that table; D and trimming were resolved from the DNA. The profile covers around 1 million clones, with over 60% appearing a single time and approximately 1.5% taken by the ten largest. The V end was cut by 5 bases, the J end by 4 bases, with 12 bases between. CDR1 and CDR2 (germline): KGHSH, LQKENI. This CDR3 is 13 amino acids long.

The rearrangement links TRBV18 to TRBJ2-7; D perhaps matches TRBD1 (6 bases). The sample consisted of memory CD4+ T cells sorted from blood. Specified subset: CD45RA-negative fraction. The source of this sequence is a man aged 18 to 35 in good health. CDR3 amino acids: CASSSGTKYEQYF. The DNA of the CDR3 is TGTGCCAGCTCATCAGGGACAAAGTACGAGCAGTACTTC.